What follows are 17 T cell receptor beta chains derived from one specimen sequenced in a study of PD-1 blockade in classical Hodgkin lymphoma (dated by TCRdb to 2018 to 2020). The time point label on this specimen signifies: cycle 4 day 1 (C4D1), after more than five weeks of nivolumab. Every trial patient had relapsed after autologous stem cell transplantation, and cohorts A, B and C differed in prior brentuximab vedotin exposure. Library generation was performed with the immunoSEQ multiplex PCR assay. This immuneACCESS table, as held by TCRdb, lists in-frame sequences with V and J called but not all clones. Of the missing ones, under half trace to an unresolved V gene in checked studies; the others have no known cause. The sample includes 75,000 to 100,000 clones, with 85% to 95% observed a single time. 2% of the sample rests with the top ten. The sequences come from peripheral blood mononuclear cells (PBMCs), collected before the fourth cycle of nivolumab. The source of these receptors is a human donor with classical Hodgkin lymphoma.

This chain connects TRBV7-6 to TRBJ2-3; possible D gene TRBD1, 6 bases. This CDR3 comprises 15 residues. Per germline, CDR1 SGHVS and CDR2 FNYEAQ. V was trimmed by 5 bases and J by 0 bases, leaving 12 bases between them. This CDR3 reads CASSKTGTSTDTQYF. The CDR3 DNA is TGTGCCAGCAGCAAGACAGGAACCAGCACAGATACGCAGTATTTT.

V usage is TRBV10-2 and J usage is TRBJ2-6; 9 nucleotides align to TRBD1. The CDR3 has 17 amino acids. The junction had 7 bases not matched to a gene; V was cut back by 7 bases and J by 0 bases. CDR1 and CDR2 from the germline V gene are WSHSY and SAAADI. In DNA, the CDR3 is TGCGCCAGCAAACGACAGGGGGAGTACTCTGGGGCCAACGTCCTGACTTTC. Translation gives CASKRQGEYSGANVLTF.

The chain recombines TRBV25-1 with TRBJ2-7, with TRBD1 matching over 9 bases. Germline V gives CDR1 MGHDK, CDR2 SYGVNS. CDR3 length equals 13 residues. J was trimmed by 7 bases and V by 10 bases; bases with no gene match: 11. The CDR3 loop reads CANPTGGDEEQYF. The CDR3 nucleotides are TGTGCCAACCCGACAGGGGGTGACGAAGAGCAGTACTTC.

The chain employs TRBV28 and TRBJ1-1; D is unclear. Trimming stripped 4 bases from V and 3 bases from J, with 12 bases between. Per germline, CDR1 MDHEN and CDR2 SYDVKM. This CDR3 comprises 14 residues. The CDR3 reads CASSSLFRYTEAFF. CDR3 in DNA: TGTGCCAGCAGTTCCCTGTTTAGATACACTGAAGCTTTCTTT.

The chain joins TRBV12-5 to TRBJ1-1; D is perhaps TRBD1 (6 bases). This CDR3 has 13 amino acids. With 2 bases removed from V and 5 bases from J, the gap between germline ends came to 9 bases. Germline lookup yields CDR1 LGHNT and CDR2 FRNRAP. The CDR3 sequence is CASGLRRGTEAFF. Here the CDR3 DNA reads TGTGCTAGTGGTTTGCGAAGGGGGACTGAAGCTTTCTTT.

The chain joins TRBV5-3 to TRBJ1-2; no reliable D call. TRBV5-3 carries the ORF label, with uncertain function. The CDR3 is 15 residues long. Trimming shortened V by 6 bases and J by 4 bases, and 19 bases separated the two germline ends. The CDR3 here is CARTPPAQAGYGYTF. The CDR3 nucleotides are TGTGCCAGAACGCCTCCAGCGCAGGCAGGCTATGGCTACACCTTC.

The V and J genes are TRBV14 and TRBJ2-3; D is undetermined. CDR1 and CDR2 from the germline V gene are SGHDN and FVKESK. V shed 0 bases and J shed 0 bases, with 13 bases lying between them. This CDR3 comprises 17 residues. The CDR3 here is CASSQDVSPTSTDTQYF. CDR3 in DNA: TGTGCCAGCAGCCAAGACGTCAGCCCTACTAGCACAGATACGCAGTATTTT.

The chain combines TRBV6-1 with TRBJ1-2, with TRBD1 matching over 11 bases. Germline CDR1 reads MNHNS; CDR2 reads SASEGT. The CDR3 totals 12 residues. The V segment lost 5 bases and the J segment 12 bases; nucleotides outside the gene matches: 5. Here the CDR3 reads CASSPGGQGDTF. The CDR3 nucleotides are TGTGCCAGCAGTCCAGGGGGACAGGGGGACACCTTC.

This clone was recorded only once. This chain links TRBV2 with TRBJ2-7; no clear D. Trimming took 4 bases from V and 3 from J, leaving 4 bases between them. The CDR3 is made up of 11 amino acids. Germline V gives CDR1 SNHLY, CDR2 FYNNEI. CDR3 region: CASSVSYEQYF. The CDR3, as DNA: TGTGCCAGCAGTGTTAGCTACGAGCAGTACTTC.

The V gene is TRBV9, the J gene TRBJ1-3; D unclear. Trimming stripped 2 bases from V and 1 base from J, with 4 bases between. CDR1 SGDLS and CDR2 YYNGEE come from the germline V gene. The CDR3 has 13 residues. DNA for the CDR3: TGTGCCAGCAGCGTGCCATCTGGAAACACCATATATTTT. Translating gives CASSVPSGNTIYF.

This clone was seen only a few times. V is TRBV10-1 and J is TRBJ2-2; D is unresolved. The V gene lost 10 bases and the J gene lost 7 bases, with 16 bases spanning the gap. This CDR3 has 13 residues. Germline loops: CDR1 WNHNN, CDR2 SYGVQD (reference sequence). CDR3 in amino acids: CANPKVGSGELFF. In DNA, the CDR3 is TGCGCCAACCCGAAAGTTGGCAGCGGGGAGCTGTTTTTT.

The V gene is TRBV28, the J gene TRBJ1-2; 10 bases fit TRBD1. The V and J ends lost 6 bases and 2 bases, in that order; junction bases with no gene match: 12. The CDR3 has 17 amino acids. The germline CDR1 and CDR2 sequences are MDHEN and SYDVKM. The CDR3 bases are TGTGCCAGCAGAACAACCGGGACAGGGGTCCTAAACTATGGCTACACCTTC. Its protein is CASRTTGTGVLNYGYTF.

This clone was found once. This rearrangement joins TRBV7-9 to TRBJ2-5; 8 bases align to TRBD1. Germline CDR1 and CDR2: SEHNR and FQNEAQ (reference sequence). The V and J ends lost 6 bases and 5 bases, in that order; junction bases with no gene match: 2. CDR3 length equals 12 residues. The CDR3 DNA is TGTGCCAGCAGGTCAGGGGGCGAGACCCAGTACTTC. Translation: CASRSGGETQYF.

The chain carries TRBV28 and TRBJ2-7, with 14 bases matching TRBD2. V was pared by 7 bases and J by 2 bases, with 4 bases of the junction left unmatched. The CDR3 runs 15 residues. The germline V gene has CDR1 MDHEN and CDR2 SYDVKM. The DNA for the CDR3 is TGTGCCAGCATTCGACTAGCGGGAGGGCCCTACGAGCAGTACTTC. Amino acid sequence: CASIRLAGGPYEQYF. Looking up the rest from reference TRBV28 and TRBJ2-7 gives the full variable domain: DVKVTQSSRYLVKRTGEKVFLECVQDMDHENMFWYRQDPGLGLRLIYFSYDVKMKEKGDIPEGYSVSREKKERFSLILESASTNQTSMYLCASIRLAGGPYEQYFGPGTRLTVT.

This rearrangement joins TRBV19 to TRBJ2-1; D remains unclear. The CDR3 loop spans 14 amino acids. Germline V gene data show CDR1 as LNHDA and CDR2 as SQIVND (reference sequence). V lost 6 bases to trimming and J lost 6 bases, with 15 bases between them. DNA of the CDR3: TGTGCCAGTAGCCCAAGACCCAGCCTCAATGAGCAGTTCTTC. Translated, it gives CASSPRPSLNEQFF.

In DNA, the CDR3 is TGTGCCAGCAGCACCGGGACTAGCGGGAGTAATGAGCAGTTCTTC. It is translated as CASSTGTSGSNEQFF. The chain recombines TRBV13 with TRBJ2-1; 14 nucleotides match TRBD2. Looked up from germline, CDR1 is PRHDT and CDR2 is FYEKMQ (reference sequence). V dropped 5 bases and J dropped 7; count of bases not matched to a gene: 4. The CDR3 runs to 15 residues.

This clone showed up just a few times. The chain employs TRBV28 and TRBJ1-5; D is uncertain. V was shortened by 2 bases and J by 0 bases, with 20 bases between the two germline ends. In germline, CDR1 is MDHEN, CDR2 SYDVKM. This CDR3 comprises 19 residues. This CDR3 reads CASSLGLGSQAGSNQPQHF. CDR3 bases: TGTGCCAGCAGTTTAGGGCTGGGATCGCAGGCGGGTAGCAATCAGCCCCAGCATTTT.